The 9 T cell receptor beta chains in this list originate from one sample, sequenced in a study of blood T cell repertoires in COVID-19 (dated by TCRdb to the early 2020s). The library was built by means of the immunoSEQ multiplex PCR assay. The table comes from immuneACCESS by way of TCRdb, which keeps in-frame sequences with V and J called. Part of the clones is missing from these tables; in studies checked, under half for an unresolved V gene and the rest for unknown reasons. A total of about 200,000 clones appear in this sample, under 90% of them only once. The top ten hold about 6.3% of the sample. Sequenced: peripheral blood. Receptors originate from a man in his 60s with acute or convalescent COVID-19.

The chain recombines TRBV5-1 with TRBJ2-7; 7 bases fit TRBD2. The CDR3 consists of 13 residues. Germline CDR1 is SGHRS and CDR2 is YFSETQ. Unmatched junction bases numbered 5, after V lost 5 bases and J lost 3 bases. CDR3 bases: TGCGCCAGCAGAATGGCGGGGGTCTACGAGCAGTACTTC. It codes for CASRMAGVYEQYF.

The CDR3 protein is CANPVGGKLFF. The CDR3 DNA sequence: TGTGCCAACCCGGTTGGAGGGAAACTGTTTTTT. This chain links TRBV2 with TRBJ1-4, with D unresolved. CDR1 SNHLY and CDR2 FYNNEI come from the germline V gene. V was shortened by 10 bases and J by 11 bases, with 14 bases between the two germline ends. This CDR3 is built from 11 residues. The full variable domain, completed using reference TRBV2 and TRBJ1-4, is EPEVTQTPSHQVTQMGQEVILRCVPISNHLYFYWYRQILGQKVEFLVSFYNNEISEKSEIFDDQFSVERPDGSNFTLKIRSTKLEDSAMYFCANPVGGKLFFGSGTQLSVL.

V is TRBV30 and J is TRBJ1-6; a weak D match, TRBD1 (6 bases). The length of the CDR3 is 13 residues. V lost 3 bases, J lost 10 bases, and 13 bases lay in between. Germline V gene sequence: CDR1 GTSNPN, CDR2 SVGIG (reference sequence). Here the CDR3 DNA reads TGTGCCTGGAGATGGCTTCAGGGGTCACCCCTCCACTTT. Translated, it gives CAWRWLQGSPLHF.

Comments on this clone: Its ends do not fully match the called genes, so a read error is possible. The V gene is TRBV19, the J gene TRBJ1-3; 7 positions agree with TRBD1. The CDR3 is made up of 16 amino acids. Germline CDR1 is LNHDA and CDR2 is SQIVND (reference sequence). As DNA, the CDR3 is TGTGCCAGTAGTTTCCTAACAGGGGTAACTGGAAACACCATATGTTTT. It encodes CASSFLTGVTGNTICF.

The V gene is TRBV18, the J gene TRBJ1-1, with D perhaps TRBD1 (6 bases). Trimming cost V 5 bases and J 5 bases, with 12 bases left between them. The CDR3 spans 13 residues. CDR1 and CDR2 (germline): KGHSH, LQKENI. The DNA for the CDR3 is TGTGCCAGCTCAATTACAGGGAATACTGAAGCTTTCTTT. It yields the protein CASSITGNTEAFF.

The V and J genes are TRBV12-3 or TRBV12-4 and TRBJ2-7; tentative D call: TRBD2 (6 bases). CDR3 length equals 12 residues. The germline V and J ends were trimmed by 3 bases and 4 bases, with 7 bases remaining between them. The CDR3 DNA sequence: TGTGCCAGCAGTTTCGCGGGGTACGAGCAGTACTTC. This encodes CASSFAGYEQYF.

The CDR3 nucleotides are TGTGCCAGCAGCTTGAAGAGGGCGATCGGCTACACCTTC. It translates to CASSLKRAIGYTF. This chain joins TRBV5-6 and TRBJ1-2; D is ambiguous. The V and J ends lost 1 base and 8 bases respectively, with 12 bases between them. CDR3 size: 13 residues. Germline CDR1 is SGHDT and CDR2 is YYEEEE.

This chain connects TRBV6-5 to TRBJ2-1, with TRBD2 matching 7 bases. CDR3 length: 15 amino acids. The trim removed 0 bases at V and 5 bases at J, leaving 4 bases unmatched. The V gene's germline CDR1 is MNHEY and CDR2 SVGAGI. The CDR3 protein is CASSYSFGRDNEQFF. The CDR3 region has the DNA TGTGCCAGCAGTTACTCCTTTGGGAGGGACAATGAGCAGTTCTTC.

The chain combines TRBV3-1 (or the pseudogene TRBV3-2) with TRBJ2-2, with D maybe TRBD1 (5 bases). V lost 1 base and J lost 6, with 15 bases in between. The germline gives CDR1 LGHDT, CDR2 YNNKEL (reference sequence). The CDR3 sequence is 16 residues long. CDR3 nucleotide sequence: TGTGCCAGCAGCCAAGGGGCAGGGCAGGGCTCCGGGGAGCTGTTTTTT. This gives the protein CASSQGAGQGSGELFF.